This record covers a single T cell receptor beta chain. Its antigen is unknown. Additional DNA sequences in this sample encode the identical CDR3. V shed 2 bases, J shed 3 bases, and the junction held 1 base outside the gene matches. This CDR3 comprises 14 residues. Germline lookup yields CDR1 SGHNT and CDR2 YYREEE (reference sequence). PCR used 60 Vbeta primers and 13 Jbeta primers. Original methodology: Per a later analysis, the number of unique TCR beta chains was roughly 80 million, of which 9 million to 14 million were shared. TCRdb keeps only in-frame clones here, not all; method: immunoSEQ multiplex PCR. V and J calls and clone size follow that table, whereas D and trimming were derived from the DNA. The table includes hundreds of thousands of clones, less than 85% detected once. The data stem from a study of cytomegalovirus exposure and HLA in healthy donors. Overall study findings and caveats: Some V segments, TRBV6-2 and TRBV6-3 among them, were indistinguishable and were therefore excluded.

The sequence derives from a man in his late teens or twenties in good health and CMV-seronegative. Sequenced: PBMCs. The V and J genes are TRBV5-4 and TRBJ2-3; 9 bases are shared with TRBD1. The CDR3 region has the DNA TGTGCCAGCAGCTTACAGGGGGCAACAGATACGCAGTATTTT. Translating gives CASSLQGATDTQYF.